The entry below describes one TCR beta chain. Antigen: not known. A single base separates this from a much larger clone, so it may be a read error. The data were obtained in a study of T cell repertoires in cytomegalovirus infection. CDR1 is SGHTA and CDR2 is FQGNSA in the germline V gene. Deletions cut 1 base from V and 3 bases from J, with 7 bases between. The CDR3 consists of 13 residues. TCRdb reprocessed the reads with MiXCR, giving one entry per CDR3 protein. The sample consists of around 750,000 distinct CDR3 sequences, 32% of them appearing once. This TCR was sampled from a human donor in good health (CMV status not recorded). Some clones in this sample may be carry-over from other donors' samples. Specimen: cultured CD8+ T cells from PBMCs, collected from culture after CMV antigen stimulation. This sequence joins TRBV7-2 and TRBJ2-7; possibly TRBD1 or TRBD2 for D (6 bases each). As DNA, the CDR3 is TGTGCCAGCAGCTTAGAGGGGGGCTACGAGCAGTACGTC. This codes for CASSLEGGYEQYV.